The rows below give T cell receptor beta chains drawn from one sample of a study of T cells in localized non-small cell lung cancer. Sequencing used immunoSEQ multiplex PCR; TCRdb keeps in-frame clones, though not all of them. The sample shows tens of thousands of clones, approximately 84% of them seen only once. This sample comprised peripheral blood, obtained before any cancer treatment. The origin of the receptors is a female donor at least 60 years old with stage I lung adenocarcinoma. Each CDR3 is given with its conserved first and last residue. D genes are given only for firm matches. Clone sizes are given selectively: once, few, many, or a class where the clone is expanded.

d_call | j_call | v_call | clone_size | cdr3_aa | cdr3_nt
. | TRBJ2-1 | TRBV6-4 | . | CASSEGTYNEQFF | TGTGCCAGCAGTGAGGGGACCTACAATGAGCAGTTCTTC
TRBD1 | TRBJ2-3 | TRBV5-4 | . | CASSSSGTGIQNTQYF | TGTGCCAGCAGCTCCTCCGGGACAGGAATTCAAAATACGCAGTATTTT
. | TRBJ1-2 | TRBV4-2 | few | CASSQDEGTDTNYGYTF | TGTGCCAGCAGCCAAGATGAGGGAACAGACACAAACTATGGCTACACCTTC
TRBD2 | TRBJ2-2 | TRBV5-6 | . | CASSSLPGTSASGELFF | TGTGCCAGCAGCTCACTACCTGGGACTAGCGCCTCCGGGGAGCTGTTTTTT
. | TRBJ1-5 | TRBV5-6 | . | CASSLKGFSIVGNQPQHF | TGTGCCAGCAGCTTGAAAGGGTTTAGTATTGTTGGCAATCAGCCCCAGCATTTT
. | TRBJ2-7 | TRBV6-5 | . | CASSYSQRSYEQYF | TGTGCCAGCAGTTACTCTCAGCGATCCTACGAGCAGTACTTC
TRBD2 | TRBJ2-2 | TRBV4-1 | . | CASSHQTSGRGGELFF | TGCGCCAGCAGCCATCAAACTAGCGGGAGAGGCGGGGAGCTGTTTTTT
. | TRBJ2-6 | TRBV5-6 | . | CASSFLALNGANVLTF | TGTGCCAGCAGCTTCCTAGCTCTAAATGGGGCCAACGTCCTGACTTTC
. | TRBJ1-1 | TRBV9 | few | CASSSSPNTEAFF | TGTGCCAGCAGCTCCTCCCCGAACACTGAAGCTTTCTTT
. | TRBJ1-2 | TRBV28 | few | CASSLNTNYGYTF | TGTGCCAGCAGTTTGAACACCAACTATGGCTACACCTTC
. | TRBJ2-7 | TRBV13 | . | CASREARSYEQYF | TGTGCCAGCAGAGAGGCTCGATCCTACGAGCAGTACTTC
TRBD1 | TRBJ1-4 | TRBV4-1 | . | CASSQDGTGGEKLFF | TGCGCCAGCAGCCAAGACGGGACAGGGGGTGAAAAACTGTTTTTT
. | TRBJ1-2 | TRBV10-2 | . | CASSAQKQGGYGYTF | TGCGCCAGCAGTGCCCAAAAACAGGGAGGCTATGGCTACACCTTC
. | TRBJ2-1 | TRBV2 | . | CATTGAQEQFF | TGTGCCACCACCGGGGCGCAGGAGCAGTTCTTC
TRBD1 | TRBJ1-5 | TRBV18 | once | CASSPEQGTGQPQHF | TGTGCCAGCTCACCGGAACAGGGGACGGGTCAGCCCCAGCATTTT
. | TRBJ2-3 | TRBV7-9 | . | CASSKYSQDHSSTDTQYF | TGTGCCAGCAGCAAATATAGTCAGGACCACTCTAGCACAGATACGCAGTATTTT
TRBD2 | TRBJ2-3 | TRBV2 | once | CASSDGTSGITDTQYF | TGTGCCAGCAGTGATGGTACTAGCGGGATCACAGATACGCAGTATTTT
. | TRBJ1-1 | TRBV30 | . | CAWGQGRTEAFF | TGTGCCTGGGGTCAGGGCAGAACTGAAGCTTTCTTT
TRBD1 | TRBJ2-1 | TRBV13 | . | CASSPLITGTGEFF | TGTGCCAGCAGCCCTCTTATCACCGGGACAGGGGAGTTCTTC
TRBD1 | TRBJ1-5 | TRBV28 | . | CASRAGQGHQPQHF | TGTGCCAGCAGAGCCGGACAGGGTCATCAGCCCCAGCATTTT
TRBD1 | TRBJ1-2 | TRBV30 | few | CAWSPPGTGTGYTF | TGTGCCTGGAGCCCCCCCGGGACAGGGACTGGCTACACCTTC
. | TRBJ2-1 | TRBV7-9 | . | CASSHWTTNEQFF | TGTGCCAGCAGCCACTGGACGACCAATGAGCAGTTCTTC
TRBD1 | TRBJ1-6 | TRBV7-3 | once | CASSPDRGEHSPLHF | TGTGCCAGCAGCCCGGACAGGGGGGAGCATTCACCCCTCCACTTT
. | TRBJ2-7 | TRBV15 | . | CATSRANRDKQYF | TGTGCCACCAGCAGAGCGAACAGGGACAAGCAGTACTTC
. | TRBJ1-5 | TRBV28 | few | CASSLPPRVRSNQPQHF | TGTGCCAGCAGTTTACCCCCCCGAGTGCGTAGCAATCAGCCCCAGCATTTT
. | TRBJ1-1 | TRBV12-5 | few | CASGLGMNTEAFF | TGTGCTAGTGGTTTGGGGATGAACACTGAAGCTTTCTTT
TRBD1 | TRBJ1-2 | TRBV6-1 | once | CASRTRQGVDYGYTF | TGTGCCAGCAGAACAAGACAGGGGGTTGACTATGGCTACACCTTC
. | TRBJ2-5 | TRBV14 | once | CASSRGLQETQYF | TGTGCCAGCAGCCGCGGACTGCAAGAGACCCAGTACTTC
TRBD1 | TRBJ1-2 | TRBV13 | few | CASRLKGTGSTSDYGYTF | TGTGCCAGCAGATTAAAGGGGACAGGGTCTACCAGTGACTATGGCTACACCTTC
. | TRBJ1-1 | TRBV15 | . | CATSRGEAGKDEAFF | TGTGCCACCAGCAGAGGCGAGGCAGGGAAGGATGAAGCTTTCTTT
. | TRBJ2-2 | TRBV7-6 | once | CASSLGIGELFF | TGTGCCAGCAGCTTAGGGATCGGGGAGCTGTTTTTT
. | TRBJ1-5 | TRBV29-1 | . | CSVVEGKSNQPQHF | TGCAGCGTTGTTGAGGGCAAAAGCAATCAGCCCCAGCATTTT
. | TRBJ1-1 | TRBV5-8 | . | CASGMGFEAFF | TGTGCCAGCGGTATGGGGTTTGAAGCTTTCTTT
. | TRBJ2-2 | TRBV2 | . | CASSDNLSNTGELFF | TGTGCCAGCAGTGACAACTTATCGAACACCGGGGAGCTGTTTTTT
. | TRBJ2-1 | TRBV2 | . | CASSTPKNAGNEQFF | TGTGCCAGCAGTACCCCAAAGAATGCGGGCAATGAGCAGTTCTTC
. | TRBJ2-5 | TRBV4-1 | . | CASSQAPAGPKETQYF | TGCGCCAGCAGCCAAGCTCCCGCAGGACCAAAGGAGACCCAGTACTTC
TRBD2 | TRBJ2-5 | TRBV28 | . | CASSLDVLAGNKGTQYF | TGTGCCAGCAGTTTAGACGTTCTAGCGGGAAATAAAGGGACCCAGTACTTC
TRBD2 | TRBJ2-3 | TRBV5-5 | . | CASSPTSGGAGDTQYF | TGTGCCAGCAGCCCCACTAGCGGGGGGGCCGGAGATACGCAGTATTTT
. | TRBJ2-2 | TRBV19 | . | CARLKPNTGELFF | TGTGCCAGACTGAAACCGAACACCGGGGAGCTGTTTTTT
TRBD1 | TRBJ1-2 | TRBV6-6 | . | CASKHPGTGNHGYTF | TGTGCCAGCAAACATCCCGGGACAGGGAATCATGGCTACACCTTC
. | TRBJ1-3 | TRBV9 | . | CASSAGHFGGNTIYF | TGTGCCAGCAGCGCGGGGCATTTCGGTGGAAACACCATATATTTT
TRBD2 | TRBJ2-7 | TRBV5-1 | . | CASSLAGTSVYEQYF | TGCGCCAGCAGCTTGGCCGGGACTAGCGTTTACGAGCAGTACTTC
TRBD2 | TRBJ2-1 | TRBV29-1 | . | CSALAGVFGDEQFF | TGCAGCGCCCTAGCGGGAGTATTTGGGGACGAGCAGTTCTTC
. | TRBJ2-1 | TRBV6-5 | . | CASSYPTGEQFF | TGTGCCAGCAGTTACCCGACGGGTGAGCAGTTCTTC
TRBD2 | TRBJ2-3 | TRBV2 | . | CASSEALRASGEDTQYF | TGTGCCAGCAGTGAAGCGCTTCGGGCTAGCGGGGAAGATACGCAGTATTTT
. | TRBJ1-1 | TRBV6-1 | . | CASSSTNTNTEAFF | TGTGCCAGCAGCTCGACGAACACGAACACTGAAGCTTTCTTT
. | TRBJ1-2 | TRBV6-1 | . | CASSSGRSGDGGYTF | TGTGCCAGCAGTTCCGGACGGAGCGGGGACGGGGGCTACACCTTC
TRBD1 | TRBJ2-6 | TRBV19 | . | CASRGRDRESSGANVLTF | TGTGCCAGTAGAGGACGGGACAGAGAGAGCTCTGGGGCCAACGTCCTGACTTTC
. | TRBJ1-2 | TRBV5-1 | . | CASSWVAKQGQNGYTF | TGCGCCAGCAGCTGGGTTGCGAAACAGGGACAAAATGGCTACACCTTC
. | TRBJ1-2 | TRBV7-9 | . | CASRQADHPYGYTF | TGTGCCAGCAGACAGGCCGACCACCCCTATGGCTACACCTTC
TRBD1 | TRBJ1-1 | TRBV6-1 | . | CASSARYMGTVHTEAFF | TGTGCCAGCAGTGCAAGATACATGGGGACAGTTCACACTGAAGCTTTCTTT
. | TRBJ1-2 | TRBV4-1 | many | CASSSYGLGYTF | TGCGCCAGCAGCTCCTATGGGTTGGGCTACACCTTC
TRBD2 | TRBJ2-5 | TRBV7-9 | . | CASSSRTREGETQYF | TGTGCCAGCAGCTCCCGGACTAGAGAGGGCGAGACCCAGTACTTC
. | TRBJ2-4 | TRBV7-8 | once | CASSAFLENIQYF | TGTGCCAGCAGCGCCTTCTTAGAGAACATTCAGTACTTC